One and the same sample provided the 15 T cell receptor beta chains below, sequenced in a study of technical replicates of blood from several donors listed by TCRdb under 2017. Library preparation employed the immunoSEQ multiplex PCR assay. What TCRdb holds here is the immuneACCESS table cut down to in-frame rearrangements. Part of the clones is not present; checked against another copy, under half of the missing clones reflect an unresolved V gene, and the others are unexplained. The sample table holds about 88,000 clones, of which around 94% were seen once. Of the sample, 0.25% is held by the ten largest clones. Source material: T cells isolated from PBMCs. These receptors all stem from a human donor in good health.

This sequence joins TRBV18 and TRBJ1-6; D might be TRBD1 (6 bases). V was pared by 5 bases and J by 5 bases, with 13 bases between. CDR1 KGHSH and CDR2 LQKENI come from the germline V gene. CDR3 size: 15 residues. The CDR3 sequence: CASSATGTNNSPLHF. DNA for the CDR3: TGTGCCAGCTCAGCCACCGGGACAAATAATTCACCCCTCCACTTT.

The gene calls are TRBV11-2 and TRBJ2-7; 13 bases agree with TRBD2. The J segment lost 6 bases and the V segment lost 4 bases, leaving 9 bases of the junction unmatched. This CDR3 region has 16 residues. CDR1 is SGHAT and CDR2 is FQNNGV in the germline V gene. DNA of the CDR3: TGTGCCAGCAGCTCGCCGGGACTAGCGGGACCGGGCGAGCAGTACTTC. It translates to CASSSPGLAGPGEQYF.

This clone has a handful of counts. This chain connects TRBV27 to TRBJ2-1, with 7 bases fitting TRBD2. CDR1 MNHEY and CDR2 SMNVEV come from the germline V gene (reference sequence). V shed 5 bases and J 1 base; nucleotides not matched to a gene: 8. This CDR3 contains 16 residues. CDR3 DNA sequence: TGTGCCAGCAGTCGATCGGGCGGGAGTTCCTACAATGAGCAGTTCTTC. Its protein product is CASSRSGGSSYNEQFF.

This chain links TRBV4-1 with TRBJ2-6, with TRBD2 identical over 7 bases. The V and J ends lost 4 bases and 1 base, in that order; junction bases with no gene match: 7. In germline, CDR1 is MGHRA, CDR2 YSYEKL. The CDR3 totals 17 residues. The CDR3 sequence: CASSRSGAISGANVLTF. For the CDR3, the DNA is TGCGCCAGCAGCCGAAGCGGGGCAATTTCTGGGGCCAACGTCCTGACTTTC.

This clone showed up just once. This chain connects TRBV5-1 to TRBJ2-1; perhaps TRBD1 as D (6 bases). CDR1 is SGHRS and CDR2 is YFSETQ in the germline V gene. V shed 4 bases and J shed 0 bases, with 11 bases lying between them. The length of the CDR3 is 15 residues. This chain's CDR3 is CASSPGTSSYNEQFF. The CDR3 bases are TGCGCCAGCAGCCCCGGGACAAGCTCCTACAATGAGCAGTTCTTC.

This clone was detected a few times. The J gene is TRBJ1-1, the V gene TRBV21-1; the table's D call of TRBD1 was not tested on the DNA. TRBV21-1 is flagged as a pseudogene. This CDR3 has 18 amino acids. CDR3 protein: CASSKGDRDRGSDTEAFF. The CDR3 DNA follows: TGTGCCAGCAGCAAAGGAGACCGGGACAGGGGATCGGACACTGAAGCTTTCTTT.

The gene calls are TRBV7-3 and TRBJ2-1, with 9 bases fitting TRBD1. The CDR3 is made up of 14 amino acids. Trimming cost V 4 bases and J 8 bases; bases outside gene matches: 6. The germline CDR1 and CDR2 sequences are SGHTA and FQGTGA. The CDR3 nucleotides are TGTGCCAGCAGCTCGGGACAGGGCACCGATGAGCAGTTCTTC. Translating gives CASSSGQGTDEQFF.

The V call is TRBV6-1, the J call TRBJ1-4; D remains ambiguous. The ends were cut back, 6 bases at V and 6 bases at J, with 17 bases in the middle. Looked up from germline, CDR1 is MNHNS and CDR2 is SASEGT. The CDR3 sequence is 15 residues long. The CDR3, as DNA: TGTGCCAGCAGACCCTACTTTTCCGTGGATGAAAAACTGTTTTTT. Translated, it gives CASRPYFSVDEKLFF.

This chain connects TRBV7-9 to TRBJ2-7; 7 positions match TRBD2. Trimming removed 1 base from V and 4 bases from J; junction bases left unmatched: 13. Germline V gene data show CDR1 as SEHNR and CDR2 as FQNEAQ (reference sequence). This CDR3 has 17 residues. This chain's CDR3 is CASSLEVGLTAGYEQYF. The CDR3 DNA is TGTGCCAGCAGCTTAGAGGTAGGGCTTACAGCGGGATACGAGCAGTACTTC.

The chain is built from TRBV18 and TRBJ2-3, with D possibly being TRBD1 (6 bases). This CDR3 spans 16 amino acids. V lost 6 bases and J lost 2, with 18 bases in between. CDR1 is KGHSH and CDR2 is LQKENI in the germline V gene. CDR3 DNA sequence: TGTGCCAGCTCGCCTACCAGGAAGGGGGTCACAGATACGCAGTATTTT. It codes for CASSPTRKGVTDTQYF.

This chain connects TRBV9 to TRBJ2-1; TRBD1 matches at 10 bases. The CDR3 sequence is 16 residues long. The trim removed 3 bases at V and 3 bases at J, leaving 6 bases unmatched. Germline values: CDR1 SGDLS, CDR2 YYNGEE. The CDR3 spells CASSGHRDRGYNEQFF. In DNA, the CDR3 is TGTGCCAGCAGCGGGCACCGGGACAGGGGCTACAATGAGCAGTTCTTC.

The CDR3 is CASSQPDRPSYEQYF. As DNA, the CDR3 is TGCGCCAGCAGCCAACCCGACAGGCCCTCCTACGAGCAGTACTTC. The chain carries TRBV4-1 and TRBJ2-7; D might be TRBD1 (6 bases). Trimming cost V 2 bases and J 0 bases, with 11 bases left between them. The CDR3 length is 15 residues. Germline V lookup: CDR1 MGHRA, CDR2 YSYEKL.

V and J are TRBV5-1 and TRBJ2-1, with D perhaps matching TRBD1 (6 bases). The CDR3 runs to 17 residues. The germline V and J ends were trimmed by 0 bases and 0 bases, with 13 bases remaining between them. CDR1 SGHRS and CDR2 YFSETQ come from the germline V gene. CDR3: CASSLAGQSRSYNEQFF. DNA of the CDR3: TGCGCCAGCAGCTTGGCCGGACAGTCCCGCTCCTACAATGAGCAGTTCTTC.

This chain links TRBV7-9 with TRBJ2-6; tentatively, D is TRBD2 (6 bases). Germline V gene data show CDR1 as SEHNR and CDR2 as FQNEAQ (reference sequence). V lost 0 bases, J lost 0 bases, and 6 bases lay in between. The CDR3 spans 16 residues. CDR3 residues: CASSLAGGSGANVLTF. The CDR3 DNA is TGTGCCAGCAGCTTAGCGGGGGGCTCTGGGGCCAACGTCCTGACTTTC.

This sequence joins TRBV18 and TRBJ2-5; tentatively, D is TRBD2 (5 bases). The V end lost 3 bases, the J end lost 5 bases, and 10 bases lay between the germline ends. Germline V gene lookup returns CDR1 KGHSH and CDR2 LQKENI. This CDR3 region has 13 residues. In nucleotides, the CDR3 is TGTGCCAGCTCACCGGGAGTAGATGAGACCCAGTACTTC. Protein product: CASSPGVDETQYF.